This T cell receptor beta chain derives from a study of T cell clones after liver transplantation. Study-wide background: Graft-donor-reactive sequences were compared with third-party-reactive TCRbeta sequences from pre-transplant mixed lymphocyte reactions.

The V segment lost 4 bases and the J segment 6 bases; nucleotides outside the gene matches: 11. Germline V CDR1 and CDR2: SEHNR, FQNEAQ (reference sequence). This CDR3 contains 16 residues. Unstimulated PBMCs were sorted into CD3+CD4+ and CD3+CD8+ populations. For this clone: Its antigen is as yet unknown.

Overall study results and limits: Compared with third party-reactive sequences, donor-reactive ones declined more, independent of withdrawal success.

Using immunoSEQ multiplex PCR, the repertoire was profiled, and TCRdb retains in-frame clones only, with some absent. The sample consists of approximately 19,000 clones, approximately 80% of them appearing once. This chain joins TRBV7-9 and TRBJ2-3, with 9 bases that match TRBD2. This clonotype was obtained from a human patient who received a liver transplant. The graft donor may be the source of some T cells. The sample in question was CD8+ T cells from blood, obtained 48 months after liver transplant. CDR3 in amino acids: CASSSSSASGMDTQYF. The CDR3 nucleotides read TGTGCCAGCAGCTCCTCCTCGGCTAGCGGGATGGATACGCAGTATTTT.